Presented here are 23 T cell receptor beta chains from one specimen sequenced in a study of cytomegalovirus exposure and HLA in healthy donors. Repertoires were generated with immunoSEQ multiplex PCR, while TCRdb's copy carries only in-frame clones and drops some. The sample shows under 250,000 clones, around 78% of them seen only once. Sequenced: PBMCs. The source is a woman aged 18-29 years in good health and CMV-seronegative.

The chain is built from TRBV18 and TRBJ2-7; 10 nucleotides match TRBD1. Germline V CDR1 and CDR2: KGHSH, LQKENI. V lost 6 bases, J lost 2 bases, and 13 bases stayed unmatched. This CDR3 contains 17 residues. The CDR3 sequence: CASSRNRGGTGAYEQYF. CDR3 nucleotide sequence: TGTGCCAGCTCCAGAAATCGAGGGGGGACAGGGGCCTACGAGCAGTACTTC. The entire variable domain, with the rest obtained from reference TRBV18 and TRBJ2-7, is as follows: NAGVMQNPRHLVRRRGQEARLRCSPMKGHSHVYWYRQLPEEGLKFMVYLQKENIIDESGMPKERFSAEFPKEGPSILRIQQVVRGDSAAYFCASSRNRGGTGAYEQYFGPGTRLTVT.

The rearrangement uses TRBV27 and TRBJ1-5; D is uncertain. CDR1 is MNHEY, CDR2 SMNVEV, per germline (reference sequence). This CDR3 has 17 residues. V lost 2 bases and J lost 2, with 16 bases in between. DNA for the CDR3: TGTGCCAGCAGTTTAGCGGTCCCGGGGTTCGGCAATCAGCCCCAGCATTTT. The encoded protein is CASSLAVPGFGNQPQHF.

The CDR3 bases are TGTGCCAGCAGCCTCTGGGCGGGGTCCAAGAATGAAAAACTGTTTTTT. Its protein product is CASSLWAGSKNEKLFF. The genes are TRBV27 and TRBJ1-4, with D unresolved. The CDR3 extends over 16 amino acids. The V end was cut by 6 bases, the J end by 5 bases, with 19 bases between. Germline values: CDR1 MNHEY, CDR2 SMNVEV (reference sequence).

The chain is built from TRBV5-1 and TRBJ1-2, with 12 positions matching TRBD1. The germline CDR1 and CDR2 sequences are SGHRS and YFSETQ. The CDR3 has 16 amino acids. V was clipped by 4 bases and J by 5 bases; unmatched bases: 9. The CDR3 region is CASSQTGTGGDYGYTF. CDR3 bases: TGCGCCAGCAGCCAAACCGGGACAGGGGGCGATTATGGCTACACCTTC.

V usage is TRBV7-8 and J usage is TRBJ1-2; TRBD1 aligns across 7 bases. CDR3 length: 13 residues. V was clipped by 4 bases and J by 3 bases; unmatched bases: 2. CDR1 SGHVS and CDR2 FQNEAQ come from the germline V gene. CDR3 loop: CASSSGQDYGYTF. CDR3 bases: TGTGCCAGCAGCTCTGGACAGGACTATGGCTACACCTTC.

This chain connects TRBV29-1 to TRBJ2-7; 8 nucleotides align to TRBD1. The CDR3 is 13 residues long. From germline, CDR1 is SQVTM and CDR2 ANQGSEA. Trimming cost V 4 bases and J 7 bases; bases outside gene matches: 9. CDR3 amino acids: CSVVDRDVWEQYF. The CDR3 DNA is TGCAGCGTTGTGGACAGGGACGTGTGGGAGCAGTACTTC.

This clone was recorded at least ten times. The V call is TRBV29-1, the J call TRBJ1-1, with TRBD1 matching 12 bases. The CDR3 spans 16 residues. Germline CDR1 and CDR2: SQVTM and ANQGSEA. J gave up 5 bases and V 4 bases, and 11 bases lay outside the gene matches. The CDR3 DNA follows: TGCAGCGTTGGAGCCGGGACAGGGGGCATCGTGACTGAAGCTTTCTTT. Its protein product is CSVGAGTGGIVTEAFF.

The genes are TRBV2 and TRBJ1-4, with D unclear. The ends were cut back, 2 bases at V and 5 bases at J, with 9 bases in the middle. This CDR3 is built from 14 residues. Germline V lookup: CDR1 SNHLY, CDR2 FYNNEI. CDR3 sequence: CASSEPRLNEKLFF. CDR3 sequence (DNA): TGTGCCAGCAGTGAACCCCGATTAAATGAAAAACTGTTTTTT.

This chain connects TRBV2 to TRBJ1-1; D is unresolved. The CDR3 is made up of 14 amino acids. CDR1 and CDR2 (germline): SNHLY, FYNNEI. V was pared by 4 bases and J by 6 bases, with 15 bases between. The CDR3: CASSVEREFSEAFF. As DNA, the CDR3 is TGTGCCAGCAGTGTAGAGAGAGAGTTTTCTGAAGCTTTCTTT.

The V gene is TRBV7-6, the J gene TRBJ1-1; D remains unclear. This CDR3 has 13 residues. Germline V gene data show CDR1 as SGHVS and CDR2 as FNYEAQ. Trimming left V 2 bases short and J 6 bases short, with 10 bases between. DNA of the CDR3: TGTGCCAGCAGCTTAAGTGGCAGCGCTGAAGCTTTCTTT. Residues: CASSLSGSAEAFF.

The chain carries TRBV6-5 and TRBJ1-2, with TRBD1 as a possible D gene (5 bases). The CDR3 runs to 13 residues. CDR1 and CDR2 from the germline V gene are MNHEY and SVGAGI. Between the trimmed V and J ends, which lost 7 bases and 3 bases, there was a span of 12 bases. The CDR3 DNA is TGTGCCAGCAAGAGTCAGGGTCACTATGGCTACACCTTC. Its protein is CASKSQGHYGYTF.

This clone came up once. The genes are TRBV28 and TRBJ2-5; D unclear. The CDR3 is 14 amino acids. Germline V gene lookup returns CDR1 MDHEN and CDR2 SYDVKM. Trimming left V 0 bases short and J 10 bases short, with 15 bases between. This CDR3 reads CASSLWKGLGNQYF. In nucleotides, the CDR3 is TGTGCCAGCAGTTTATGGAAGGGCCTTGGAAACCAGTACTTC.

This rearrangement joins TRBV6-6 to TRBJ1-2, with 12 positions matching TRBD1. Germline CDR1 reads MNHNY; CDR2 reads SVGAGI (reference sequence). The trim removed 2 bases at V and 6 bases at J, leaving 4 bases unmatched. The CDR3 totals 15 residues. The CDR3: CASSYRDRGLNGYTF. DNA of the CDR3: TGTGCCAGCAGTTACCGGGACAGGGGGCTGAATGGCTACACCTTC.

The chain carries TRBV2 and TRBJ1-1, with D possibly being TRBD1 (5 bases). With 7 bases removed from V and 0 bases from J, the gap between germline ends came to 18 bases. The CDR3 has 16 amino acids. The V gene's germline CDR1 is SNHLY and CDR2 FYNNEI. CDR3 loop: CASKGHEWGVNTEAFF. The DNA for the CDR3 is TGTGCCAGCAAAGGGCACGAATGGGGCGTGAACACTGAAGCTTTCTTT.

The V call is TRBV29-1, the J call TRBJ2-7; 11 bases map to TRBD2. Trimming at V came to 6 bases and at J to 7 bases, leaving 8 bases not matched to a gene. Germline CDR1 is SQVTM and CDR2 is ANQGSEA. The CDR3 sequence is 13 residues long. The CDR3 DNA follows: TGCAGCGTCTATAGCGGGAGGGCCGAAGAGCAGTACTTC. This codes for CSVYSGRAEEQYF.

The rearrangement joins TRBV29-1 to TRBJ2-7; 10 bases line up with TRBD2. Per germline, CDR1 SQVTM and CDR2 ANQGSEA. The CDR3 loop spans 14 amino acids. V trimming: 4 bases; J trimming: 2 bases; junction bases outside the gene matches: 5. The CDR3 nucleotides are TGCAGCGTTGTGGGGCTAGCGGGGGCCTACGAGCAGTACTTC. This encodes CSVVGLAGAYEQYF.

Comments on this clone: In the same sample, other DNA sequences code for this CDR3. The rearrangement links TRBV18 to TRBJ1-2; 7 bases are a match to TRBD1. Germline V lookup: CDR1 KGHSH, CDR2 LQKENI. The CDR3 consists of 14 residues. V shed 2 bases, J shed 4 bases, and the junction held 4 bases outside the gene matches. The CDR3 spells CASSPGRGPYGYTF. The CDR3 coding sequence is TGTGCCAGCTCACCAGGAAGGGGGCCCTATGGCTACACCTTC.

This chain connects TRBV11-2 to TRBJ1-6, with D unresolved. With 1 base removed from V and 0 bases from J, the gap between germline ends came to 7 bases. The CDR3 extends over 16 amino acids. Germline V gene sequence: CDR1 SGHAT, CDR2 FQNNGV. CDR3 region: CASSLVGVSYNSPLHF. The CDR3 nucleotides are TGTGCCAGCAGCTTAGTCGGGGTCTCCTATAATTCACCCCTCCACTTT.

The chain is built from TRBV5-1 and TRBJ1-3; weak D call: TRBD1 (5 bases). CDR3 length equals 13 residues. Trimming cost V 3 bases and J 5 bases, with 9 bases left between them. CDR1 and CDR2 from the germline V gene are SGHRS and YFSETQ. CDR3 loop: CASSSGTRNTIYF. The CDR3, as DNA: TGCGCCAGCAGCTCCGGGACCCGAAACACCATATATTTT.

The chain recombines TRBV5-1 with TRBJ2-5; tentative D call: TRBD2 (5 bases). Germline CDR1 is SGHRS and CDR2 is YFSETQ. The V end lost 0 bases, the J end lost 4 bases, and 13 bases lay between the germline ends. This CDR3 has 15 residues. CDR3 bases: TGCGCCAGCAGCTTGGCCTCGACGGGGTCAGAGACCCAGTACTTC. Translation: CASSLASTGSETQYF.

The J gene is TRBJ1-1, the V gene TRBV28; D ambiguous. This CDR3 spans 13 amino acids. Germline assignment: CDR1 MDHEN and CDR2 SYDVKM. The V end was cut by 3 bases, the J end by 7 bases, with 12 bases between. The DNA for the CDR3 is TGTGCCAGCAGTTTCCGCTTACCAGTTGAAGCTTTCTTT. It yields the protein CASSFRLPVEAFF.

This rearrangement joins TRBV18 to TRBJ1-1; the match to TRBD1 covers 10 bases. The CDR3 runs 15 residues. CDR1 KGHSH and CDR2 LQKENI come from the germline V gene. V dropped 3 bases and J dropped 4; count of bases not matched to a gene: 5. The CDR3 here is CASSPADRGVTEAFF. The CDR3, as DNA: TGTGCCAGCTCACCCGCGGACAGGGGGGTCACTGAAGCTTTCTTT.

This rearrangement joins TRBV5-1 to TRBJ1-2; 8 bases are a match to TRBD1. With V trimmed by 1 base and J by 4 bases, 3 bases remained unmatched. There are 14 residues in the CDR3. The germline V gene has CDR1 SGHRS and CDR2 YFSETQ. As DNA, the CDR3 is TGCGCCAGCAGCTTGTCAGGGGGCGCCTATGGCTACACCTTC. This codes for CASSLSGGAYGYTF.